These T cell receptor beta chains were read from a single sample in a study of human T cells and chemical hapten exposure. TCRdb independently ran MiXCR on the RACE reads; one entry per CDR3 protein. The table records around 200,000 distinct CDR3 sequences, roughly 30% of them present only once. The specimen comprised whole blood, sampled in connection with sensitization to the hapten diphenylcyclopropenone (DPC). The receptors were gathered from a woman aged 25 to 45 with alopecia areata. Some clones in this sample may be carry-over from other donors' samples. The CDR3 runs from the conserved cysteine through the conserved F or W. Fields, in order: CDR3 protein, CDR3 DNA, J gene, V gene, clone size, D gene. D genes are given only for firm matches. A row's size may be missing; if present it is once, few, many or a size class.

CDR3aa: CSVVGGSTDTQYF
CDR3nt: TGCAGCGTTGTCGGAGGGAGCACAGATACGCAGTATTTT
j_gene: TRBJ2-3
v_gene: TRBV29-1
abundance: -
d_gene: -

CDR3aa: CASTQGGFPGYTF
CDR3nt: TGTGCCAGCACCCAAGGAGGGTTTCCTGGCTACACCTTC
j_gene: TRBJ1-2
v_gene: TRBV2
abundance: -
d_gene: -

CDR3aa: CASSPGTGTYEQYF
CDR3nt: TGTGCCAGCAGCCCCGGGACAGGGACCTACGAGCAGTACTTC
j_gene: TRBJ2-7
v_gene: TRBV7-6
abundance: many
d_gene: TRBD1

CDR3aa: CASSPIGRDEQFF
CDR3nt: TGTGCCAGCAGCCCTATAGGGAGGGATGAGCAGTTCTTC
j_gene: TRBJ2-1
v_gene: TRBV2
abundance: few
d_gene: TRBD2

CDR3aa: CASSPGPRYEQYF
CDR3nt: TGTGCCAGCAGCCCTGGCCCTCGGTACGAGCAGTACTTC
j_gene: TRBJ2-7
v_gene: TRBV7-8
abundance: -
d_gene: -

CDR3aa: CASSLGNSGYTF
CDR3nt: TGTGCCAGCAGTTTAGGCAACTCTGGCTACACCTTC
j_gene: TRBJ1-2
v_gene: TRBV12-3/TRBV12-4
abundance: -
d_gene: -

CDR3aa: CASSLAGQGADTQYF
CDR3nt: TGCGCCAGCAGCTTGGCGGGACAGGGGGCAGATACGCAGTATTTT
j_gene: TRBJ2-3
v_gene: TRBV5-1
abundance: -
d_gene: TRBD1

CDR3aa: CASSGRASDTGELFF
CDR3nt: TGCGCCAGCAGCGGGAGGGCGAGTGACACCGGGGAGCTGTTTTTT
j_gene: TRBJ2-2
v_gene: TRBV4-3
abundance: few
d_gene: TRBD2

CDR3aa: CSARGAGNTIYF
CDR3nt: TGCAGTGCGAGAGGGGCTGGAAACACCATATATTTT
j_gene: TRBJ1-3
v_gene: TRBV20-1
abundance: many
d_gene: -

CDR3aa: CSMTGTGATDEQYF
CDR3nt: TGCAGTATGACCGGGACAGGGGCAACTGACGAGCAGTACTTC
j_gene: TRBJ2-7
v_gene: TRBV29-1
abundance: few
d_gene: TRBD1

CDR3aa: CASSLDTKGREQYF
CDR3nt: TGTGCCAGCAGCTTAGATACTAAGGGGCGCGAGCAGTACTTC
j_gene: TRBJ2-7
v_gene: TRBV7-8
abundance: -
d_gene: -

CDR3aa: CSADTGPLAKNIQYF
CDR3nt: TGCAGTGCCGATACAGGGCCGCTAGCCAAAAACATTCAGTACTTC
j_gene: TRBJ2-4
v_gene: TRBV20-1
abundance: -
d_gene: -

CDR3aa: CASSTPYGYTF
CDR3nt: TGTGCCAGTAGTACGCCCTATGGCTACACCTTC
j_gene: TRBJ1-2
v_gene: TRBV28
abundance: -
d_gene: -

CDR3aa: CSARGPSGVNTGELFF
CDR3nt: TGCAGTGCTAGAGGTCCGAGCGGGGTGAACACCGGGGAGCTGTTTTTT
j_gene: TRBJ2-2
v_gene: TRBV20-1
abundance: -
d_gene: TRBD2

CDR3aa: CASSFIADSYNEQFF
CDR3nt: TGTGCCAGCAGCTTCATAGCGGACTCCTACAATGAGCAGTTCTTC
j_gene: TRBJ2-1
v_gene: TRBV7-2
abundance: -
d_gene: -

CDR3aa: CASMLAGGLGEQFF
CDR3nt: TGTGCCAGCATGTTAGCGGGGGGGCTTGGGGAGCAGTTCTTC
j_gene: TRBJ2-1
v_gene: TRBV12-3/TRBV12-4
abundance: few
d_gene: TRBD2

CDR3aa: CASSQDPGQGGNEQYF
CDR3nt: TGTGCCAGCAGCCAAGATCCAGGACAGGGGGGCAACGAGCAGTACTTC
j_gene: TRBJ2-7
v_gene: TRBV4-2
abundance: few
d_gene: TRBD1

CDR3aa: CASRARFMSDTGGIYEQYF
CDR3nt: TGTGCCAGCAGGGCAAGGTTTATGAGTGACACAGGGGGCATCTACGAGCAGTACTTC
j_gene: TRBJ2-7
v_gene: TRBV14
abundance: -
d_gene: TRBD1

CDR3aa: CASSPSTPGRYYNEQFF
CDR3nt: TGTGCCAGCAGCCCCAGTACCCCCGGGAGGTACTACAATGAGCAGTTCTTC
j_gene: TRBJ2-1
v_gene: TRBV11-1
abundance: -
d_gene: TRBD2

CDR3aa: CASSFWGGRARSYNEQFF
CDR3nt: TGTGCCAGCAGCTTCTGGGGGGGGAGGGCCCGTTCCTACAATGAGCAGTTCTTC
j_gene: TRBJ2-1
v_gene: TRBV11-2
abundance: -
d_gene: TRBD2

CDR3aa: CASTPTDTVDYGYTF
CDR3nt: TGCGCCAGCACCCCAACTGACACGGTCGATTATGGCTACACCTTC
j_gene: TRBJ1-2
v_gene: TRBV4-1
abundance: -
d_gene: -

CDR3aa: CASSPTGRETQYF
CDR3nt: TGTGCCAGCAGTCCAACAGGGAGAGAGACCCAGTACTTC
j_gene: TRBJ2-5
v_gene: TRBV28
abundance: -
d_gene: -

CDR3aa: CASSRGQGVDQPQHF
CDR3nt: TGCGCCAGCAGCCGCGGACAGGGAGTGGATCAGCCCCAGCATTTT
j_gene: TRBJ1-5
v_gene: TRBV4-1
abundance: -
d_gene: TRBD1

CDR3aa: CASSQDYPPGRRYGYTF
CDR3nt: TGTGCCAGCAGCCAAGATTACCCTCCCGGCCGCAGGTATGGCTACACCTTC
j_gene: TRBJ1-2
v_gene: TRBV3-2
abundance: many
d_gene: -

CDR3aa: CSALNPSRDFFNEQFF
CDR3nt: TGCAGCGCCCTAAACCCAAGCAGGGATTTTTTCAATGAGCAGTTCTTC
j_gene: TRBJ2-1
v_gene: TRBV29-1
abundance: -
d_gene: -

CDR3aa: CSATPLGSSYNEQFF
CDR3nt: TGCAGTGCTACCCCACTAGGGAGCTCCTACAATGAGCAGTTCTTC
j_gene: TRBJ2-1
v_gene: TRBV20-1
abundance: few
d_gene: -

CDR3aa: CASSFQGVTNEKLFF
CDR3nt: TGTGCCAGCAGTTTCCAGGGTGTAACTAATGAAAAACTGTTTTTT
j_gene: TRBJ1-4
v_gene: TRBV28
abundance: -
d_gene: -

CDR3aa: CASSVVPVPYNEQFF
CDR3nt: TGTGCCAGCAGCGTAGTCCCCGTTCCCTACAATGAGCAGTTCTTC
j_gene: TRBJ2-1
v_gene: TRBV9
abundance: few
d_gene: -

CDR3aa: CASSNREKSPGELFF
CDR3nt: TGTGCCAGTAGTAACCGGGAGAAAAGCCCCGGGGAGCTGTTTTTT
j_gene: TRBJ2-2
v_gene: TRBV19
abundance: -
d_gene: -

CDR3aa: CASRAGTANEKLFF
CDR3nt: TGTGCCAGCAGGGCCGGGACAGCTAATGAAAAACTGTTTTTT
j_gene: TRBJ1-4
v_gene: TRBV2
abundance: -
d_gene: TRBD1

CDR3aa: CASSGRDSNQPQHF
CDR3nt: TGTGCCAGCAGCGGCCGGGACAGCAATCAGCCCCAGCATTTT
j_gene: TRBJ1-5
v_gene: TRBV3-1
abundance: -
d_gene: -

CDR3aa: CSAKKQGGNEQFF
CDR3nt: TGCAGTGCTAAAAAACAGGGTGGGAATGAGCAGTTCTTC
j_gene: TRBJ2-1
v_gene: TRBV20-1
abundance: few
d_gene: -

CDR3aa: CSATGRTEAFF
CDR3nt: TGCAGTGCTACAGGGAGGACTGAAGCTTTCTTT
j_gene: TRBJ1-1
v_gene: TRBV20-1
abundance: -
d_gene: -

CDR3aa: CSVSGSNPQGTQYF
CDR3nt: TGCAGCGTTTCGGGCAGTAACCCACAGGGTACGCAGTATTTT
j_gene: TRBJ2-3
v_gene: TRBV29-1
abundance: few
d_gene: -

CDR3aa: CASSPSDRGSHEQYF
CDR3nt: TGTGCCAGCAGCCCTTCGGACAGGGGAAGCCACGAGCAGTACTTC
j_gene: TRBJ2-7
v_gene: TRBV7-9
abundance: -
d_gene: TRBD1

CDR3aa: CASTGFYEAFF
CDR3nt: TGTGCCTCCACGGGTTTTTATGAAGCTTTCTTT
j_gene: TRBJ1-1
v_gene: TRBV27
abundance: -
d_gene: -

CDR3aa: CSARGSSAGDTDTQYF
CDR3nt: TGCAGTGCTAGGGGTTCCTCGGCGGGAGACACAGATACGCAGTATTTT
j_gene: TRBJ2-3
v_gene: TRBV20-1
abundance: -
d_gene: TRBD2

CDR3aa: CASGLAGTGGEETQYF
CDR3nt: TGTGCCAGCGGCCTGGCAGGGACAGGGGGCGAGGAGACCCAGTACTTC
j_gene: TRBJ2-5
v_gene: TRBV27
abundance: few
d_gene: TRBD1

CDR3aa: CASSQDPGPNTGELFF
CDR3nt: TGCGCCAGCAGCCAAGACCCAGGACCGAACACCGGGGAGCTGTTTTTT
j_gene: TRBJ2-2
v_gene: TRBV4-3
abundance: -
d_gene: -

CDR3aa: CASSVGDGTYEQYF
CDR3nt: TGTGCCAGCAGCGTAGGGGACGGAACCTACGAGCAGTACTTC
j_gene: TRBJ2-7
v_gene: TRBV9
abundance: -
d_gene: -

CDR3aa: CAWGPRANYGYTF
CDR3nt: TGTGCCTGGGGACCTAGGGCTAACTATGGCTACACCTTC
j_gene: TRBJ1-2
v_gene: TRBV30
abundance: few
d_gene: -

CDR3aa: CSALTGAGANVLTF
CDR3nt: TGCAGCGCTCTGACAGGGGCTGGGGCCAACGTCCTGACTTTC
j_gene: TRBJ2-6
v_gene: TRBV29-1
abundance: many
d_gene: TRBD1

CDR3aa: CASSEGEVNYGYTF
CDR3nt: TGTGCCAGCAGTGAGGGGGAAGTTAACTATGGCTACACCTTC
j_gene: TRBJ1-2
v_gene: TRBV2
abundance: few
d_gene: -

CDR3aa: CASAGTDSYEQYF
CDR3nt: TGTGCCAGCGCGGGAACGGATTCCTACGAGCAGTACTTC
j_gene: TRBJ2-7
v_gene: TRBV2
abundance: -
d_gene: -

CDR3aa: CASSYEGNEQFF
CDR3nt: TGTGCCAGCAGTTACGAAGGGAACGAGCAGTTCTTC
j_gene: TRBJ2-1
v_gene: TRBV6-2/TRBV6-3
abundance: -
d_gene: -

CDR3aa: CASRGVGNQPQHF
CDR3nt: TGTGCCTCCCGGGGGGTGGGCAATCAGCCCCAGCATTTT
j_gene: TRBJ1-5
v_gene: TRBV15
abundance: -
d_gene: -

CDR3aa: CASSLRRGGTDTQYF
CDR3nt: TGTGCCAGCAGTTTACGGCGGGGGGGCACAGATACGCAGTATTTT
j_gene: TRBJ2-3
v_gene: TRBV27
abundance: few
d_gene: TRBD2

CDR3aa: CASGLTGGGGSQPQHF
CDR3nt: TGTGCCAGCGGACTAACTGGGGGGGGTGGTAGTCAGCCCCAGCATTTT
j_gene: TRBJ1-5
v_gene: TRBV27
abundance: -
d_gene: -

CDR3aa: CSTRQGAGEQYF
CDR3nt: TGCAGCACACGACAGGGGGCGGGGGAGCAGTACTTC
j_gene: TRBJ2-7
v_gene: TRBV29-1
abundance: few
d_gene: TRBD1

CDR3aa: CASSFAGRGPDQPQHF
CDR3nt: TGTGCCAGCAGTTTCGCCGGGAGGGGACCCGATCAGCCCCAGCATTTT
j_gene: TRBJ1-5
v_gene: TRBV28
abundance: -
d_gene: -

CDR3aa: CASRRQGETYEQYF
CDR3nt: TGTGCCAGCAGGAGACAGGGAGAAACCTACGAGCAGTACTTC
j_gene: TRBJ2-7
v_gene: TRBV2
abundance: few
d_gene: TRBD1